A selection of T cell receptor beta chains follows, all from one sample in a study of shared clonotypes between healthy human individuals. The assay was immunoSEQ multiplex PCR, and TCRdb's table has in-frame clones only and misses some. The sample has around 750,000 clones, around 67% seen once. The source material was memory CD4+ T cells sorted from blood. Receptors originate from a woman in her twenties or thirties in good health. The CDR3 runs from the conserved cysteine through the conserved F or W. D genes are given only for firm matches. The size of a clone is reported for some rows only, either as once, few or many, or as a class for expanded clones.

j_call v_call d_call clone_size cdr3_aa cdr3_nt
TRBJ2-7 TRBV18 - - CASSLQEGAGEQYF TGTGCCAGCTCCCTCCAGGAAGGGGCTGGCGAGCAGTACTTC
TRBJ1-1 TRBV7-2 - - CASSTNNPLMNTEAFF TGTGCCAGCAGCACTAACAATCCACTCATGAACACTGAAGCTTTCTTT
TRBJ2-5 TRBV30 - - CAWTVGETQYF TGTGCCTGGACTGTGGGAGAGACCCAGTACTTC
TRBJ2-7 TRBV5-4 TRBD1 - CASSPGQAQYEQYF TGTGCCAGCAGCCCCGGACAGGCGCAATACGAGCAGTACTTC
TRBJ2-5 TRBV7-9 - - CASRSSGETQYF TGTGCCAGCAGGTCTAGTGGGGAGACCCAGTACTTC
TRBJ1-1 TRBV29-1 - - CSVDRGPEAFF TGCAGCGTTGACAGGGGCCCTGAAGCTTTCTTT
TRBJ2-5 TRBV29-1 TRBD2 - CSGTSGSEETQYF TGCAGCGGAACTAGCGGGAGTGAAGAGACCCAGTACTTC
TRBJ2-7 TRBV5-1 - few CASSVGGTSFLEQYF TGCGCCAGCAGCGTGGGCGGGACATCCTTCTTGGAGCAGTACTTC
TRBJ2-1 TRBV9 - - CASSVGTAYNEQFF TGTGCCAGCAGCGTGGGTACAGCCTACAATGAGCAGTTCTTC
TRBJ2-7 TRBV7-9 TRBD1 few CASSPTGTARYEQYF TGTGCCAGCAGCCCGACCGGGACAGCCCGTTACGAGCAGTACTTC
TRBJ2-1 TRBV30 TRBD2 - CACKKLAGLYNEQFF TGTGCCTGTAAGAAGCTAGCGGGATTATACAATGAGCAGTTCTTC
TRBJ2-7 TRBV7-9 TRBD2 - CASSPLAGGYEQYF TGTGCCAGCAGCCCCTTAGCGGGAGGTTACGAGCAGTACTTC
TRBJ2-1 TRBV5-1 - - CASSSGTVEGEQFF TGCGCCAGCAGTTCTGGGACAGTGGAGGGTGAGCAGTTCTTC
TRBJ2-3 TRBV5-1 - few CASSINEGTYF TGCGCCAGCAGCATAAACGAGGGGACGTATTTT
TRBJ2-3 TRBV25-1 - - CASSAQADTQYF TGTGCCAGCAGTGCCCAGGCAGATACGCAGTATTTT
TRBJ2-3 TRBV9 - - CASSVGPESDTQYF TGTGCCAGCAGCGTAGGGCCTGAATCAGATACGCAGTATTTT
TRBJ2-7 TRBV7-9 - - CASSGPARPYEQYF TGTGCCAGCAGCGGCCCGGCGCGGCCCTACGAGCAGTACTTC
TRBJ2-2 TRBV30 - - CAWSSLRTNTGELFF TGTGCCTGGAGTAGTTTAAGGACGAACACCGGGGAGCTGTTTTTT
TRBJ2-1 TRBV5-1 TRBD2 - CASGPLAGGHNEQFF TGCGCCAGCGGACCTTTAGCGGGAGGTCACAATGAGCAGTTCTTC
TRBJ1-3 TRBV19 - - CATRPRRQGGDTIYF TGTGCCACTCGGCCGCGGCGCCAGGGAGGGGACACCATATATTTT
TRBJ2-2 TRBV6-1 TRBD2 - CASRTSGRSTGELFF TGTGCCAGCAGAACTAGCGGGAGAAGTACCGGGGAGCTGTTTTTT
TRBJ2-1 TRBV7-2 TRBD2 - CASSSLAGYNEQFF TGTGCCAGCAGCAGTCTAGCGGGTTACAATGAGCAGTTCTTC
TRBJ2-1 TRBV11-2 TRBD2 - CASSPSGRSYNEQFF TGTGCCAGCAGCCCCAGCGGGAGATCCTACAATGAGCAGTTCTTC
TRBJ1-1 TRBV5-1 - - CASSLAVSDEAFF TGCGCCAGCAGCTTGGCGGTTTCGGATGAAGCTTTCTTT
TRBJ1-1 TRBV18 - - CASSPERGVNTEAFF TGTGCCAGCTCACCAGAAAGGGGGGTCAACACTGAAGCTTTCTTT
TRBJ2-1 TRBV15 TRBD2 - CATSRSGTSGINEQFF TGTGCCACCAGCAGATCCGGGACTAGCGGGATTAATGAGCAGTTCTTC
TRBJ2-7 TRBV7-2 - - CASSQEFNYEQYF TGTGCCAGCAGCCAAGAGTTTAACTACGAGCAGTACTTC
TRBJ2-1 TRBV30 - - CAWSYAQGILDEQFF TGTGCCTGGAGTTATGCCCAGGGGATTTTGGATGAGCAGTTCTTC
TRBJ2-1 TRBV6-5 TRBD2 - CAIRGRASGNEQFF TGTGCCATCCGCGGGAGGGCCTCTGGAAATGAGCAGTTCTTC
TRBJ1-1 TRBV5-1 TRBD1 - CASSALGQGEMEAFF TGCGCCAGCAGCGCCCTCGGGCAGGGGGAAATGGAAGCTTTCTTT
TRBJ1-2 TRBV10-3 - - CAISEHRQGYTF TGTGCCATCAGTGAGCACAGGCAAGGCTACACCTTC
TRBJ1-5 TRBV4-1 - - CASSQGQYSNQPQHF TGCGCCAGCAGCCAAGGACAGTATAGCAATCAGCCCCAGCATTTT
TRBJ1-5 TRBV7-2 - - CASSLVSVQPQHF TGTGCCAGCAGCTTAGTATCAGTTCAGCCCCAGCATTTT
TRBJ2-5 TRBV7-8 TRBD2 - CASTRGGVETQYF TGTGCCAGCACCCGGGGAGGGGTAGAGACCCAGTACTTC
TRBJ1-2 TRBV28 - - CAYRGSNYGYTF TGTGCCTACCGAGGTTCTAACTATGGCTACACCTTC
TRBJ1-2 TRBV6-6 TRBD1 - CASSYRQGDYGYTF TGTGCCAGCAGTTACCGACAGGGGGACTATGGCTACACCTTC
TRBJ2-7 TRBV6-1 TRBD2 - CASSALGAGSYEQYF TGTGCCAGCAGCGCCCTAGGAGCGGGAAGCTACGAGCAGTACTTC
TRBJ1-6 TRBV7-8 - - CASSLLRSSPLHF TGTGCCAGCAGCTTATTACGGAGTTCACCCCTCCACTTT
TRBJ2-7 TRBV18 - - CASSPGHKPEQYF TGTGCCAGCTCACCGGGACATAAACCCGAGCAGTACTTC
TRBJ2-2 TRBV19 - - CASSIDSGELFF TGTGCCAGTAGTATTGACTCCGGGGAGCTGTTTTTT
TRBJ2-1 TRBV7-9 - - CASSHGTKYNEQFF TGTGCCAGCAGCCACGGGACAAAGTACAATGAGCAGTTCTTC